This TCR beta chain came from a study of Ad26.COV2.S vaccination and SARS-CoV-2 variants. Study-wide background: As a participant in COV1001, the donor was in the Ad26.COV2.S trial arm. Points from the study as a whole: An underestimation of total T cell responses may have resulted from the TCR breadth and depth analyses. While placebo recipients had lower spike-specific TCR breadth, vaccine recipients had more.

V dropped 2 bases and J dropped 7; count of bases not matched to a gene: 7. Germline V gives CDR1 GTSNPN, CDR2 SVGIG (reference sequence). CDR3 length equals 13 residues. Treatment described: approximately 18 received Ad26.COV2.S at low or high dose, single or two shots; about 5 received placebo; per-sample allocation not given. Sampling happened 63 days after the first vaccine or placebo injection. An adult donor aged 18-55 years was enrolled in Boston. The assay was immunoSEQ multiplex PCR, and TCRdb's table has in-frame clones only and misses some. The table has approximately 300,000 clones, around four fifths seen once; the top ten hold under 2.5%. Turning to this clone: Its target is unknown.

This receptor was obtained from a person between 18 and 65 years old who received the Ad26.COV2.S COVID-19 vaccine or a placebo. The rearrangement uses TRBV30 and TRBJ1-2; TRBD1 agrees at 7 bases. The sequencing here drew on peripheral blood, taken in a trial of Ad26.COV2.S vaccine versus placebo. The CDR3 sequence: CAWSLRGQGGYTF. As DNA, the CDR3 is TGTGCCTGGAGTCTGAGGGGGCAGGGTGGCTACACCTTC.